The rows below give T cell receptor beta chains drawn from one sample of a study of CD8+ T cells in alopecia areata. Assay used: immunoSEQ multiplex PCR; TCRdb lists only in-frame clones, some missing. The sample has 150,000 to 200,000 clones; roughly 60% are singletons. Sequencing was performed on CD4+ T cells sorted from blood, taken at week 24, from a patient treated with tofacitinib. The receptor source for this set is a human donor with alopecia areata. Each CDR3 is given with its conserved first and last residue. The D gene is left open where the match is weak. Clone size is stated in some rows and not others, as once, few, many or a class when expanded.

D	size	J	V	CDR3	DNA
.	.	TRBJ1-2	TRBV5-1	CASSPPDRSGYTF	TGCGCCAGCAGCCCGCCCGACAGGAGCGGCTACACCTTC
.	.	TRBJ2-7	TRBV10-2	CASVRDPSYEQYF	TGCGCCAGTGTAAGGGATCCCTCCTACGAGCAGTACTTC
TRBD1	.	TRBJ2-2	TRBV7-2	CASSLGSGGTGELFF	TGTGCCAGCAGCTTAGGCTCAGGGGGAACCGGGGAGCTGTTTTTT
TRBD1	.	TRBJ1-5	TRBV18	CASSRGTGNQPQHF	TGTGCCAGCTCAAGAGGGACAGGTAATCAGCCCCAGCATTTT
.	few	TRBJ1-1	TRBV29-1	CSVDWANTEAFF	TGCAGCGTTGATTGGGCGAACACTGAAGCTTTCTTT
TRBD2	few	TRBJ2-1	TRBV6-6	CASSQISGGRYNEQFF	TGTGCCAGCAGTCAGATTAGCGGGGGCCGATACAATGAGCAGTTCTTC
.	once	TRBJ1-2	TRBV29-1	CSVGHGRGYTF	TGCAGCGTTGGACACGGGAGAGGCTACACCTTC
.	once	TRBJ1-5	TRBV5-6	CASSFSGSNQPQHF	TGTGCCAGCAGCTTCTCAGGGAGCAATCAGCCCCAGCATTTT
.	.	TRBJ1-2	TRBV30	CAWSVVSDGYTF	TGTGCCTGGAGTGTAGTCAGCGATGGCTACACCTTC
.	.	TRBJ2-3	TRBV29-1	CSVGGNKADTQYF	TGCAGCGTTGGAGGGAATAAGGCAGATACGCAGTATTTT
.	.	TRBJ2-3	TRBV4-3	CASSQFTGGADTQYF	TGCGCCAGCAGCCAATTTACTGGGGGCGCAGATACGCAGTATTTT
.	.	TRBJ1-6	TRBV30	CAFQGTPTGNSPLHF	TGTGCCTTCCAAGGGACTCCCACGGGGAATTCACCCCTCCACTTT
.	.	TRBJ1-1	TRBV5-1	CASSLDRVPVLDTEAFF	TGCGCCAGCAGCTTGGACAGGGTACCTGTCCTGGACACTGAAGCTTTCTTT
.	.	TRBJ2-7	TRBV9	CASSARLGYEQYF	TGTGCCAGCAGCGCCCGACTAGGCTACGAGCAGTACTTC
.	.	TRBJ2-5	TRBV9	CASSVDLSGGVEETQYF	TGTGCCAGCAGCGTAGATCTTTCGGGTGGAGTTGAAGAGACCCAGTACTTC
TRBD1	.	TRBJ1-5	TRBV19	CASSNGLTGNQPQHF	TGTGCCAGTAGTAACGGATTGACAGGGAATCAGCCCCAGCATTTT